Below are 18 T cell receptor beta chains sequenced from a single sample in a study of vaccination effects on CD4 cells after COVID-19. The repertoire was sequenced with immunoSEQ multiplex PCR; TCRdb's copy has only in-frame clones and lacks some. The sample yields some 27,000 clones, 50% to 70% seen once. Following culture for about 11 days, CD4+ T cells were isolated. Antigen specificity for these receptors is unknown. Here the sequenced sample was CD4+ T cells from PBMCs cultured without peptide, taken before COVID-19 vaccination. The receptors come from a human donor who received a COVID-19 vaccine.

This sequence joins TRBV29-1 and TRBJ2-7; 9 bases match TRBD1. V was pared by 4 bases and J by 5 bases, with 3 bases of the junction left unmatched. The length of the CDR3 is 12 residues. Germline-derived CDR1 and CDR2 are SQVTM and ANQGSEA. CDR3 loop: CSVGTGVHEQYF. The CDR3 nucleotides are TGCAGCGTTGGGACAGGGGTCCACGAGCAGTACTTC.

The rearrangement links TRBV7-9 to TRBJ2-5; D ambiguous. This CDR3 region has 12 residues. The V gene lost 1 base and the J gene lost 6 bases, with 6 bases spanning the gap. Germline-derived CDR1 and CDR2 are SEHNR and FQNEAQ (reference sequence). For the CDR3, the DNA is TGTGCCAGCAGCTTAGATGAGCAGACCCAGTACTTC. Its translation: CASSLDEQTQYF. Using reference TRBV7-9 and TRBJ2-5 for the parts outside the CDR3, the full variable domain is DTGVSQNPRHKITKRGQNVTFRCDPISEHNRLYWYRQTLGQGPEFLTYFQNEAQLEKSRLLSDRFSAERPKGSFSTLEIQRTEQGDSAMYLCASSLDEQTQYFGPGTRLLVL.

By share of the sample, this clone is medium-sized (0.01 to 0.1%). This chain links TRBV6-1 with TRBJ2-7; possibly TRBD1 or TRBD2 for D (5 bases each). With 2 bases removed from V and 3 bases from J, the gap between germline ends came to 23 bases. CDR1 MNHNS and CDR2 SASEGT come from the germline V gene. This CDR3 region has 18 residues. The CDR3 spells CASSESLSGPVRVYEQYF. In DNA, the CDR3 is TGTGCCAGCAGTGAATCTTTATCAGGGCCGGTGAGGGTCTACGAGCAGTACTTC.

The V and J genes are TRBV7-7 and TRBJ2-1; D is possibly TRBD1 or TRBD2 (5 bases each). Trimming removed 6 bases at V and 4 bases at J, with 16 bases between. Germline CDR1 reads SSHAT; CDR2 reads FNYEAQ (reference sequence). The CDR3 runs 15 residues. In DNA, the CDR3 is TGTGCCAGCAGGTCGCGGAGCGAGGGGTACAATGAGCAGTTCTTC. Residues: CASRSRSEGYNEQFF.

The gene calls are TRBV18 and TRBJ2-1; TRBD1 agrees at 9 bases. Germline V lookup: CDR1 KGHSH, CDR2 LQKENI. This CDR3 is built from 15 residues. With V trimmed by 3 bases and J by 2 bases, 2 bases remained unmatched. The DNA of the CDR3 is TGTGCCAGCTCACCCCGACAGGGGGCCTACAATGAGCAGTTCTTC. This gives the protein CASSPRQGAYNEQFF.

V and J are TRBV7-9 and TRBJ2-1; D not resolved. Germline CDR1 is SEHNR and CDR2 is FQNEAQ (reference sequence). This CDR3 is 12 amino acids long. V dropped 1 base and J dropped 6 bases, with 4 bases sitting between them. The CDR3 coding sequence is TGTGCCAGCAGCTTAGTTCGCAATGAGCAGTTCTTC. As protein: CASSLVRNEQFF. The full variable domain, its missing parts supplied by reference TRBV7-9 and TRBJ2-1, is DTGVSQNPRHKITKRGQNVTFRCDPISEHNRLYWYRQTLGQGPEFLTYFQNEAQLEKSRLLSDRFSAERPKGSFSTLEIQRTEQGDSAMYLCASSLVRNEQFFGPGTRLTVL.

This clone appeared a few times. The chain recombines TRBV24-1 with TRBJ2-7; 12 bases are shared with TRBD1. The CDR3 loop spans 15 amino acids. Germline CDR1 and CDR2: KGHDR and SFDVKD. Trimming cost V 6 bases and J 5 bases; bases outside gene matches: 7. The CDR3 spells CATSPTGTGGNEQYF. As DNA, the CDR3 is TGTGCCACCAGTCCCACCGGGACAGGGGGCAACGAGCAGTACTTC.

This chain links TRBV27 with TRBJ1-2; 8 bases agree with TRBD1. The V gene end was trimmed by 5 bases and the J gene end by 2 bases; junction bases not matched to a gene: 4. The CDR3 spans 14 residues. The germline V gene encodes CDR1 MNHEY and CDR2 SMNVEV (reference sequence). CDR3 protein: CASSERDRNYGYTF. The CDR3 DNA reads TGTGCCAGCAGTGAAAGGGACAGGAACTATGGCTACACCTTC.

The CDR3 DNA is TGTGCTAGTGGTCCCCAGGGACCGGGGGACGGAAAACTGTTTTTT. Amino acid sequence: CASGPQGPGDGKLFF. The genes are TRBV12-5 and TRBJ1-4; D might be TRBD1 (5 bases). The V gene's germline CDR1 is LGHNT and CDR2 FRNRAP. The CDR3 totals 15 residues. V lost 5 bases and J 10 bases, leaving 20 bases between the germline ends.

The V call is TRBV19, the J call TRBJ2-7; 7 positions match TRBD1. Looked up from germline, CDR1 is LNHDA and CDR2 is SQIVND (reference sequence). V shed 3 bases, J shed 4 bases, and the junction held 12 bases outside the gene matches. CDR3 length equals 16 residues. CDR3 loop: CASSISAGTALYEQYF. CDR3 nucleotide sequence: TGTGCCAGTAGTATCTCCGCCGGGACAGCCCTTTACGAGCAGTACTTC.

In DNA form, the CDR3 reads TGTGCCAGCAGTCCTCCGGGGGAGGCCACTGAAGCTTTCTTT. Translation: CASSPPGEATEAFF. The rearrangement uses TRBV3-1 (or the pseudogene TRBV3-2) and TRBJ1-1, with D tentatively TRBD1 (5 bases). Germline CDR1 and CDR2: LGHDT and YNNKEL (reference sequence). Trimming pared 6 bases from V and 4 bases from J, leaving 15 bases between. This CDR3 is built from 14 residues.

This chain connects TRBV12-5 to TRBJ2-7, with TRBD1 identical over 8 bases. The CDR3 totals 15 residues. The germline V gene encodes CDR1 LGHNT and CDR2 FRNRAP. J was trimmed by 2 bases and V by 0 bases; bases with no gene match: 3. The CDR3 sequence is CASGLVRTGTYEQYF. The CDR3 DNA is TGTGCTAGTGGTTTGGTACGGACAGGGACCTACGAGCAGTACTTC.

The chain joins TRBV5-1 to TRBJ2-7; 11 bases align to TRBD1. CDR1 is SGHRS and CDR2 is YFSETQ in the germline V gene. This CDR3 has 15 amino acids. J gave up 2 bases and V 5 bases, and 6 bases lay outside the gene matches. CDR3 loop: CASRDRGQGAYEQYF. The DNA of the CDR3 is TGCGCCAGCAGAGATCGGGGACAGGGGGCCTACGAGCAGTACTTC. The variable domain in full, completed from reference TRBV5-1 and TRBJ2-7, reads KAGVTQTPRYLIKTRGQQVTLSCSPISGHRSVSWYQQTPGQGLQFLFEYFSETQRNKGNFPGRFSGRQFSNSRSEMNVSTLELGDSALYLCASRDRGQGAYEQYFGPGTRLTVT.

The chain recombines TRBV9 with TRBJ2-2; TRBD2 matches at 13 bases. Per germline, CDR1 SGDLS and CDR2 YYNGEE. Losses at the gene ends were 0 bases for V and 1 base for J; bases not matched to a gene: 9. The CDR3 is 20 residues long. The CDR3: CASSVGLRTSGSKNTGELFF. The CDR3, as DNA: TGTGCCAGCAGCGTAGGATTAAGGACTAGCGGGAGTAAGAACACCGGGGAGCTGTTTTTT.

The gene calls are TRBV10-3 and TRBJ1-1; 7 bases agree with TRBD1. The CDR3 sequence is 13 residues long. Trimming removed 10 bases from V and 1 base from J; junction bases left unmatched: 6. Looked up from germline, CDR1 is ENHRY and CDR2 is SYGVKD. As DNA, the CDR3 is TGTGCCACATCCGGGACAGAGAACACTGAAGCTTTCTTT. Translating it yields CATSGTENTEAFF.

The rearrangement links TRBV15 to TRBJ1-2; D is uncertain. Trimming took 3 bases from V and 1 from J, leaving 12 bases between them. The germline CDR1 and CDR2 sequences are LNHNV and YYDKDF (reference sequence). The CDR3 has 15 amino acids. The DNA for the CDR3 is TGTGCCACCAGCAGCCCCCGACGGCTTAACTATGGCTACACCTTC. Its protein is CATSSPRRLNYGYTF.

The chain is built from TRBV25-1 and TRBJ2-2; 7 nucleotides line up with TRBD2. V lost 6 bases and J lost 6; bases outside the gene matches: 13. The CDR3 is 16 residues long. Germline CDR1 reads MGHDK; CDR2 reads SYGVNS. The chain's CDR3 is CASSVVREGRAGELFF. For the CDR3, the DNA is TGTGCCAGCAGCGTAGTTCGAGAAGGGAGGGCCGGGGAGCTGTTTTTT. Together with reference TRBV25-1 and TRBJ2-2, the CDR3 gives the full variable domain: EADIYQTPRYLVIGTGKKITLECSQTMGHDKMYWYQQDPGMELHLIHYSYGVNSTEKGDLSSESTVSRIRTEHFPLTLESARPSHTSQYLCASSVVREGRAGELFFGEGSRLTVL.

The V and J genes are TRBV19 and TRBJ1-1; 9 positions agree with TRBD1. V shed 4 bases and J 1 base; nucleotides not matched to a gene: 7. The CDR3 runs 16 residues. CDR1 and CDR2 from the germline V gene are LNHDA and SQIVND (reference sequence). The CDR3 sequence: CASSSWTGAQNTEAFF. The CDR3 DNA is TGTGCCAGTAGTAGCTGGACAGGGGCCCAGAACACTGAAGCTTTCTTT.